The 27 T cell receptor beta chains below all came from one sample that was sequenced in a study of blood T cells in healthy people across ages (dated by TCRdb to about 2015). The library was made by 5' RACE. The data were produced on an Illumina HiSeq 2500. The second PCR ran for about 7 to 11 cycles and used a J-beta primer mix along with a sample-barcoded 5' primer. The public reads were run again by TCRdb, first through fastp at Q25 and then through MiXCR, and only productive beta chains were kept. Rows merge per CDR3 protein into single entries with the most common DNA and genes. A total of over a million distinct CDR3 sequences appear in this sample, approximately 25% of them only once. Approximately 0.79% of the sample is in the top ten clones. The same data also contributed to another study, on T cells of mothers and their children.

The sample consisted of blood. These receptors all stem from a girl aged 2-9 years in good health.

This clonotype occurred many times. The chain recombines TRBV28 with TRBJ1-5; D is perhaps TRBD1 (5 bases). This CDR3 comprises 14 residues. V gave up 3 bases and J gave up 1 base, with 7 bases separating them. The germline CDR1 and CDR2 sequences are MDHEN and SYDVKM. The CDR3, as DNA: TGTGCCAGCAGTTTCCGGGGCAGCAATCAGCCCCAGCATTTT. This gives the protein CASSFRGSNQPQHF.

This clonotype was detected a few times. The rearrangement uses TRBV28 and TRBJ2-1; the match to TRBD2 covers 9 bases. The junction had 11 bases not matched to a gene; V was cut back by 10 bases and J by 4 bases. The CDR3 length is 15 residues. Germline lookup yields CDR1 MDHEN and CDR2 SYDVKM. CDR3: CATEARRGGYNEQFF. CDR3 DNA sequence: TGTGCCACAGAGGCAAGGCGGGGGGGGTACAATGAGCAGTTCTTC. Looking up the rest from reference TRBV28 and TRBJ2-1 gives the full variable domain: DVKVTQSSRYLVKRTGEKVFLECVQDMDHENMFWYRQDPGLGLRLIYFSYDVKMKEKGDIPEGYSVSREKKERFSLILESASTNQTSMYLCATEARRGGYNEQFFGPGTRLTVL.

A few counts support this clonotype. The V gene is TRBV14, the J gene TRBJ2-3; either TRBD1 or TRBD2 may fit D (6 bases each). V was pared by 5 bases and J by 5 bases, with 17 bases between. The CDR3 contains 15 residues. In germline, CDR1 is SGHDN, CDR2 FVKESK. The DNA for the CDR3 is TGTGCCAGCAGCTCGCCGGGAGAGGGGGGAGATACGCAGTATTTT. Its translation is CASSSPGEGGDTQYF.

The chain joins TRBV12-3 or TRBV12-4 to TRBJ2-1; possibly TRBD1 for D (6 bases). CDR3 length: 15 amino acids. The V end was cut by 6 bases, the J end by 2 bases, with 14 bases between. In nucleotides, the CDR3 is TGTGCCAGCAGCGATCTGGACAGAGCCTACAATGAGCAGTTCTTC. Amino acid sequence: CASSDLDRAYNEQFF.

V and J are TRBV7-9 and TRBJ2-3; the match to TRBD2 covers 7 bases. The V segment lost 7 bases and the J segment 0 bases; nucleotides outside the gene matches: 7. The CDR3 has 15 amino acids. In germline, CDR1 is SEHNR, CDR2 FQNEAQ (reference sequence). The CDR3: CASTGRRSSTDTQYF. The CDR3 DNA is TGTGCCAGCACCGGGAGGCGGTCTAGCACAGATACGCAGTATTTT.

The genes are TRBV7-9 and TRBJ2-5, with TRBD1 matching over 9 bases. The last part of the DNA fits TRBJ2-1 better; the J call may be wrong. This CDR3 spans 14 amino acids. Germline V CDR1 and CDR2: SEHNR, FQNEAQ (reference sequence). CDR3 bases: TGTGCCAGCAGATCCCGGGACAGGGATGATGAGCAGTTCTTC. It codes for CASRSRDRDDEQFF.

The rearrangement links TRBV28 to TRBJ2-1; no definite D call. Germline V CDR1 and CDR2: MDHEN, SYDVKM. With 3 bases removed from V and 9 bases from J, the gap between germline ends came to 15 bases. The CDR3 contains 14 residues. The CDR3 here is CASSFRAVGLEQFF. DNA for the CDR3: TGTGCCAGCAGTTTTCGGGCGGTCGGTCTTGAGCAGTTCTTC.

The chain links TRBV7-9 to TRBJ2-2, with D hard to call. Germline CDR1 SEHNR, CDR2 FQNEAQ (reference sequence). V lost 0 bases and J 1 base, leaving 3 bases between the germline ends. The CDR3 sequence is 14 residues long. The CDR3 region has the DNA TGTGCCAGCAGCTTAGCGCTGAACACCGGGGAGCTGTTTTTT. It specifies CASSLALNTGELFF.

This clonotype was detected once. The V and J genes are TRBV20-1 and TRBJ1-2, with a weak D call TRBD1 (6 bases). The germline CDR1 and CDR2 sequences are DFQATT and SNEGSKA (reference sequence). This CDR3 region has 13 residues. V lost 3 bases to trimming and J lost 7 bases, with 15 bases between them. CDR3 bases: TGCAGTGCTAGGAGAGGGGGAGGCTGTGGCTACACCTTC. This translates into CSARRGGGCGYTF.

This chain connects TRBV11-1 to TRBJ2-7; D possibly corresponds to TRBD1 (5 bases). Per germline, CDR1 SGHAT and CDR2 FQDESV (reference sequence). This CDR3 contains 12 residues. V was cut by 5 bases and J by 6 bases, with 11 bases left in between. The CDR3 nucleotides read TGTGCCAGCAGCCCAACGACAGTCGAGCAGTACTTC. It specifies CASSPTTVEQYF. The variable domain in full, with the rest retrieved from reference TRBV11-1 and TRBJ2-7, is EAEVAQSPRYKITEKSQAVAFWCDPISGHATLYWYRQILGQGPELLVQFQDESVVDDSQLPKDRFSAERLKGVDSTLKIQPAELGDSAMYLCASSPTTVEQYFGPGTRLTVT.

The chain links TRBV19 to TRBJ2-1, with D possibly matching TRBD2 (6 bases). The V gene lost 5 bases and the J gene lost 3 bases, with 14 bases spanning the gap. The CDR3 totals 15 residues. The germline V gene has CDR1 LNHDA and CDR2 SQIVND (reference sequence). The DNA for the CDR3 is TGTGCCAGTAGTCAACTCGGCGGGATCTACAATGAGCAGTTCTTC. This encodes CASSQLGGIYNEQFF.

The V and J genes are TRBV14 and TRBJ2-7, with TRBD2 matching over 14 bases. Gene TRBJ2-5 matches the end of the DNA better, so the J call may be wrong. Germline values: CDR1 SGHDN, CDR2 FVKESK. The CDR3 has 18 residues. CDR3 in DNA: TGTGCCAGCAGCCAATCCGGGACTAGCGGGGGACTTCAAGAGACCCAGTACTTC. It codes for CASSQSGTSGGLQETQYF.

This clonotype was counted between two and nine times. The chain links TRBV7-9 to TRBJ1-2, with D possibly TRBD1 on 6 matching bases. Germline V gives CDR1 SEHNR, CDR2 FQNEAQ (reference sequence). This CDR3 has 16 residues. Trimming took off 2 bases at V and 3 bases at J, with 16 bases between the two ends. The CDR3 bases are TGTGCCAGCAGCTTAACCGTCCTGCCAGGGGACTATGGCTACACCTTC. This gives the protein CASSLTVLPGDYGYTF.

This chain connects TRBV29-1 to TRBJ1-2; D is unresolved. CDR1 and CDR2 from the germline V gene are SQVTM and ANQGSEA. Trimming left V 3 bases short and J 3 bases short, with 14 bases between. The CDR3 extends over 14 amino acids. The CDR3, as DNA: TGCAGCGTTGAGAGGGTGGGGTGGGACTATGGCTACACCTTC. It is translated as CSVERVGWDYGYTF.

This chain links TRBV13 with TRBJ1-1; D remains unclear. Germline CDR1 reads PRHDT; CDR2 reads FYEKMQ (reference sequence). The CDR3 runs 13 residues. V lost 2 bases and J lost 8, with 12 bases in between. CDR3 amino acids: CASSLRALGEAFF. The CDR3 DNA follows: TGTGCCAGCAGCTTACGGGCACTGGGCGAAGCTTTCTTT.

This chain uses TRBV29-1 with TRBJ1-2; D ambiguous. The germline V and J ends were trimmed by 2 bases and 4 bases, with 20 bases remaining between them. The CDR3 has 16 amino acids. Per germline, CDR1 SQVTM and CDR2 ANQGSEA. The CDR3 region is CSVETDGLIAAYGYTF. For the CDR3, the DNA is TGCAGCGTTGAAACCGACGGACTCATCGCCGCCTATGGCTACACCTTC. Combining the CDR3 with reference TRBV29-1 and TRBJ1-2 gives the whole variable domain SAVISQKPSRDICQRGTSLTIQCQVDSQVTMMFWYRQQPGQSLTLIATANQGSEATYESGFVIDKFPISRPNLTFSTLTVSNMSPEDSSIYLCSVETDGLIAAYGYTFGSGTRLTVV.

This chain links TRBV5-1 with TRBJ2-2; 7 bases line up with TRBD1. CDR3 length equals 15 residues. V shed 7 bases, J shed 0 bases, and the junction held 6 bases outside the gene matches. Germline V gene lookup returns CDR1 SGHRS and CDR2 YFSETQ. CDR3 DNA: TGCGCCAGCGGGCCGGGACAGTCGAACACCGGGGAGCTGTTTTTT. Translated: CASGPGQSNTGELFF.

This clonotype appeared a few times. The rearrangement joins TRBV3-1 to TRBJ2-7; D is unclear. Germline CDR1 is LGHDT and CDR2 is YNNKEL (reference sequence). The CDR3 has 15 residues. V was clipped by 0 bases and J by 4 bases, with 13 bases between them. The CDR3 region has the DNA TGTGCCAGCAGCCAAGACTCACGACTCCCTTACGAGCAGTACTTC. This sequence encodes CASSQDSRLPYEQYF.

In this sample, this clonotype turned up a few times. The J gene is TRBJ2-5, the V gene TRBV14; possible D gene TRBD1, 6 bases. Trimming left V 2 bases short and J 3 bases short, with 16 bases between. Germline CDR1 is SGHDN and CDR2 is FVKESK. The CDR3 spans 16 residues. CDR3 loop: CASSQKFTGRKETQYF. CDR3 nucleotides: TGTGCCAGCAGCCAAAAGTTCACAGGGCGGAAAGAGACCCAGTACTTC.

Only a few counts were recorded for this clonotype. V is TRBV28 and J is TRBJ2-1; 12 bases are shared with TRBD2. Germline CDR1 MDHEN, CDR2 SYDVKM. The length of the CDR3 is 17 residues. With 6 bases clipped from V and 1 base from J, the junction kept 7 bases outside the gene matches. The CDR3 bases are TGTGCCAGCAGCTCCTTGACTAGCGGGGGTTCCTACAATGAGCAGTTCTTC. This codes for CASSSLTSGGSYNEQFF.

In this sample, this clonotype turned up a few times. The rearrangement uses TRBV29-1 and TRBJ2-1; the D is unclear. The CDR3 sequence is 16 residues long. CDR1 SQVTM and CDR2 ANQGSEA come from the germline V gene. Trimming shortened V by 3 bases and J by 4 bases, and 19 bases separated the two germline ends. The CDR3 protein is CSVELSAAFNYNEQFF. For the CDR3, the DNA is TGCAGCGTTGAGTTGTCAGCCGCCTTTAATTACAATGAGCAGTTCTTC.

The chain joins TRBV12-5 to TRBJ2-1, with D unclear. TRBJ2-5 matches the DNA end more closely, so the J call is doubtful. The length of the CDR3 is 14 residues. The germline V gene has CDR1 LGHNT and CDR2 FRNRAP. CDR3 sequence (DNA): TGTGCTAGTGGTTTGGAAAAGTCGGGAGAGACCCAGTACTTC. As protein: CASGLEKSGETQYF.

The CDR3 sequence: CASEDRGGNTIYF. The CDR3 region has the DNA TGTGCCAGCGAGGACAGGGGCGGAAACACCATATATTTT. The V call is TRBV12-3 or TRBV12-4, the J call TRBJ1-3, with 9 bases lining up with TRBD1. Trimming cost V 8 bases and J 4 bases; bases outside gene matches: 3. CDR3 length: 13 amino acids.

The chain couples TRBV28 to TRBJ2-1, with 8 bases that match TRBD2. The CDR3 totals 17 residues. Germline CDR1 MDHEN, CDR2 SYDVKM. V gave up 6 bases and J gave up 6 bases; unmatched junction bases: 16. CDR3 region: CASRRSGLAPGINEQFF. Here the CDR3 DNA reads TGTGCCAGCAGGAGGTCAGGACTAGCCCCGGGAATCAATGAGCAGTTCTTC.

Concerning this clonotype: At one boundary the junction diverges from the germline segment, which might be a read error. V usage is TRBV6-6 and J usage is TRBJ2-7; tentatively, D is TRBD2 (5 bases). Germline lookup yields CDR1 MNHNY and CDR2 SVGAGI (reference sequence). CDR3 length: 12 residues. The CDR3 region is CTSSEEGYEQYF. The CDR3 DNA follows: TGTACCAGCAGCGAAGAGGGTTACGAGCAGTACTTC.

This clonotype was seen only a few times. This rearrangement joins TRBV5-1 to TRBJ2-6; D is unresolved. V was pared by 5 bases and J by 2 bases, with 5 bases between. Per the germline V gene, CDR1 is SGHRS and CDR2 is YFSETQ. This CDR3 comprises 13 residues. The CDR3 protein is CASRDTGANVLTF. In DNA form, the CDR3 reads TGCGCCAGCAGGGATACTGGGGCCAACGTCCTGACTTTC. Variable domain in full (rest from reference TRBV5-1 and TRBJ2-6): KAGVTQTPRYLIKTRGQQVTLSCSPISGHRSVSWYQQTPGQGLQFLFEYFSETQRNKGNFPGRFSGRQFSNSRSEMNVSTLELGDSALYLCASRDTGANVLTFGAGSRLTVL.

The CDR3: CSGFPNLSDTGELFF. The CDR3 bases are TGCAGCGGTTTCCCAAACCTATCTGACACCGGGGAGCTGTTTTTT. This rearrangement joins TRBV29-1 to TRBJ2-2; D remains ambiguous. V dropped 7 bases and J dropped 3 bases, with 18 bases sitting between them. This CDR3 is 15 amino acids long. Germline V gene lookup returns CDR1 SQVTM and CDR2 ANQGSEA.